The 3 T cell receptor beta chains reported below all come from one sample, sequenced in a study of T cells in Graves' hyperthyroidism and ophthalmopathy. TCR beta CDR3 region amplification was performed from RNA transcripts. First-round RT-PCR of the TCR CDR3 relied on the HTBI primer set. From the multiplex PCR reads, TCRdb called clonotypes with MiXCR, one entry per CDR3 protein. Of around 300,000 distinct CDR3 sequences listed, approximately 20% are singletons. The material sequenced was blood. The receptor set was obtained from a man aged 25 to 40 with Graves' ophthalmopathy.

This clonotype has ten or more counts. V and J are TRBV2 and TRBJ2-4, with TRBD1 identical over 9 bases. The length of the CDR3 is 13 residues. V lost 8 bases and J lost 8; bases outside the gene matches: 7. Germline-derived CDR1 and CDR2 are SNHLY and FYNNEI. CDR3: CASEAQGAYIQYF. The CDR3 DNA sequence: TGTGCCAGCGAGGCACAGGGGGCGTACATTCAGTACTTC.

About this clonotype: A much larger clone lies one base from this, so it may be a read error. The J gene is TRBJ1-1, the V gene TRBV18, with 9 bases that match TRBD1. CDR1 is KGHSH, CDR2 LQKENI, per germline. The CDR3 length is 14 residues. The CDR3 DNA reads TGTGCCAGCTCACCCGACAGGGGGAACACTAAAGCTTTCTTT. This translates into CASSPDRGNTKAFF. Full variable domain (outside the CDR3, taken from reference TRBV18 and TRBJ1-1): NAGVMQNPRHLVRRRGQEARLRCSPMKGHSHVYWYRQLPEEGLKFMVYLQKENIIDESGMPKERFSAEFPKEGPSILRIQQVVRGDSAAYFCASSPDRGNTKAFFGQGTRLTVV.

This clonotype was seen a few times. J is TRBJ1-1 and V is TRBV6-5; no definite D call. Germline CDR1 reads MNHEY; CDR2 reads SVGAGI. Trimming shortened V by 3 bases and J by 3 bases, and 5 bases separated the two germline ends. The CDR3 loop spans 12 amino acids. In DNA form, the CDR3 reads TGTGCCAGCAGTTATCGGGACACTGAAGCTTTCTTT. It yields the protein CASSYRDTEAFF.